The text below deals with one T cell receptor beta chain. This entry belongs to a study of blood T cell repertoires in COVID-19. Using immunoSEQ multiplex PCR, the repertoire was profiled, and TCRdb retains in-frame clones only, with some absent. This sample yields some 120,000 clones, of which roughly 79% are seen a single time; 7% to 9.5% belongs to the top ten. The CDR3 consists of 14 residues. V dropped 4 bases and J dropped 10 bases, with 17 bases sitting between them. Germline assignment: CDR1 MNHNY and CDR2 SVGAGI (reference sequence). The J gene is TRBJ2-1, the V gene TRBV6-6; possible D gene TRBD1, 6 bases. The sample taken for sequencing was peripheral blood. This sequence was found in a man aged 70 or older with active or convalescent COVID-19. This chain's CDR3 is CASSSSDRAREQFF. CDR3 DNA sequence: TGTGCCAGCAGTTCCTCGGACAGAGCTAGGGAGCAGTTCTTC.